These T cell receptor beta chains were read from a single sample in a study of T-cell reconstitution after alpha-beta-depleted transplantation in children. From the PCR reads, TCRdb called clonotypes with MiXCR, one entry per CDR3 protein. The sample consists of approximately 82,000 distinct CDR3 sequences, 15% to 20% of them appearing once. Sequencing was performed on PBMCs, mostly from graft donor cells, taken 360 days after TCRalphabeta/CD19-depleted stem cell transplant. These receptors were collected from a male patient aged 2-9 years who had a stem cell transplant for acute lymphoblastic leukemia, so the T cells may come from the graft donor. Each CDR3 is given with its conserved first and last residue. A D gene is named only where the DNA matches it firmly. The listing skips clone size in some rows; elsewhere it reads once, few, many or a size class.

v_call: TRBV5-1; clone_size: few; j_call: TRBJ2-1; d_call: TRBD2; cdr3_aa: CASSSAGTIYNEQFF; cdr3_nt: TGCGCCAGCAGCTCGGCAGGGACTATTTACAATGAGCAGTTCTTC
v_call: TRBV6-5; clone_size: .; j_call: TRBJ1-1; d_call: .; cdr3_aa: CASIIGRGTPNTEAFF; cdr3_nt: TGTGCCAGCATTATAGGGCGAGGGACACCTAACACTGAAGCTTTCTTT
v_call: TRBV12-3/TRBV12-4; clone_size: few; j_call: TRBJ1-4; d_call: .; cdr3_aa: CASRGPTEKLFF; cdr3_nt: TGTGCCAGCAGGGGGCCTACTGAAAAACTGTTTTTT
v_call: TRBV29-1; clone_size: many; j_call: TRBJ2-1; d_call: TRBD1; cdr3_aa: CSVDAGGRRNEQFF; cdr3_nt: TGCAGCGTTGACGCAGGGGGCCGTAGGAATGAGCAGTTCTTC
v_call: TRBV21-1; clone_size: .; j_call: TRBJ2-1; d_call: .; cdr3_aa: CASSIRGPEGCEQFF; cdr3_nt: TGTGCCAGCAGCATCCGAGGGCCCGAGGGGTGTGAGCAGTTCTTC
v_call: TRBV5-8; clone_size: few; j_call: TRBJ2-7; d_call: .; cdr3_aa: CASSVPKYEQYF; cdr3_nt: TGTGCCAGCAGTGTCCCCAAATACGAGCAGTACTTC
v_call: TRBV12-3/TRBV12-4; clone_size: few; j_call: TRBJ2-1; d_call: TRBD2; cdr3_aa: CASRRPGTSSYNEQFF; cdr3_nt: TGTGCCAGCAGACGTCCCGGGACTAGCTCCTACAATGAGCAGTTCTTC
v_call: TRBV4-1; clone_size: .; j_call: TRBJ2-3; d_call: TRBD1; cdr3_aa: CASSQEGLPGTGGLDTQYF; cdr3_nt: TGCGCCAGCAGCCAAGAAGGCCTACCCGGGACAGGGGGCTTAGATACGCAGTATTTT
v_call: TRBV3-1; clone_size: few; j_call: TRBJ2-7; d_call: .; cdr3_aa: CASSSPVIGRQYF; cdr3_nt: TGTGCCAGCAGCTCACCAGTAATAGGACGGCAGTACTTC
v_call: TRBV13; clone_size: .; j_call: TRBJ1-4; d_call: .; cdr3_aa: CASSWGRHEKLFF; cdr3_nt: TGTGCCAGCAGCTGGGGCCGTCATGAAAAACTGTTTTTT
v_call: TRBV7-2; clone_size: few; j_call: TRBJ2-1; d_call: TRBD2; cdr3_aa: CASSPLAGLPSYNEQFF; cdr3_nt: TGTGCCAGCAGCCCTTTAGCGGGATTGCCCTCCTACAATGAGCAGTTCTTC
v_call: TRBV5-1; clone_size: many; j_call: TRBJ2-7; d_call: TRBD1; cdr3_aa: CASSFRDRVYEQYF; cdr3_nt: TGCGCCAGCAGTTTCCGGGACAGGGTCTACGAGCAGTACTTC
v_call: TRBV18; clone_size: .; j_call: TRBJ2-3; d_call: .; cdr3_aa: CASSPGLRDTQYF; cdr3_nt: TGTGCCAGCTCACCGGGTCTTAGGGATACGCAGTATTTT
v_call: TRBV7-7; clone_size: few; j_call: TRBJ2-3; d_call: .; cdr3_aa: CASSLGGRITDTQYF; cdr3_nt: TGTGCTAGCAGCTTGGGTGGGCGGATCACAGATACGCAGTATTTT
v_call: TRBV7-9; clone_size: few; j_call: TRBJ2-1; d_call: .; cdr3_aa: CASSLHSNEQFF; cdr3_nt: TGTGCCAGCAGTTTACACAGCAATGAGCAGTTCTTC
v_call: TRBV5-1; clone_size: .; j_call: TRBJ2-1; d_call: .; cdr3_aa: CASSSAVASSYNEQFF; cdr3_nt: TGCGCCAGCAGCTCCGCTGTAGCTTCCTCCTACAATGAGCAGTTCTTC
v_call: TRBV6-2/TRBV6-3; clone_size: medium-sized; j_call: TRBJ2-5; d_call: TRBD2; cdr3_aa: CATRTSGTETQYF; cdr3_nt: TGTGCCACCCGGACTAGCGGGACAGAGACCCAGTACTTC
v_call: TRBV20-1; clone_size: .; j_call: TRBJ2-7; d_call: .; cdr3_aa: CSARDPAASSYEQYF; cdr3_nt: TGCAGTGCTAGAGACCCAGCGGCAAGCTCCTACGAGCAGTACTTC
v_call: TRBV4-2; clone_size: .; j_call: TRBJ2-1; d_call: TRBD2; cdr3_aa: CASSRPGIEPSGRNEQFF; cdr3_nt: TGTGCCAGCAGCCGCCCAGGGATTGAGCCTAGCGGGAGAAATGAGCAGTTCTTC
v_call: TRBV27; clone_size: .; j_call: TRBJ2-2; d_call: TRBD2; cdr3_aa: CASSQAGEFGELFF; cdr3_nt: TGTGCCAGCAGTCAAGCGGGAGAGTTCGGGGAGCTGTTTTTT
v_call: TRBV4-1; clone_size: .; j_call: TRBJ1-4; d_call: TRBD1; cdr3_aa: CASSQVGQPSTNEKLFF; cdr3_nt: TGCGCCAGCAGCCAAGTGGGACAGCCTTCAACTAATGAAAAACTGTTTTTT
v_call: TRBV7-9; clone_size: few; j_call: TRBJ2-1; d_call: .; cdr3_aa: CASSLVYEQFF; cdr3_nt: TGTGCCAGCAGCTTAGTTTACGAGCAGTTCTTC
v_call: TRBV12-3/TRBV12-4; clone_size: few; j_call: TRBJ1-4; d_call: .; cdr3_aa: CASRGGGKLFF; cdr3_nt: TGTGCCAGCAGGGGGGGCGGAAAACTGTTTTTT
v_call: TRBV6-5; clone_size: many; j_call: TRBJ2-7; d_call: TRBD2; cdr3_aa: CASSLFRLAGVREQYF; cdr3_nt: TGTGCCAGCAGCCTATTTCGACTAGCGGGAGTCAGGGAGCAGTACTTC
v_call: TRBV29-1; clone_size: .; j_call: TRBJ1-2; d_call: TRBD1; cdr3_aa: CSALRGTGGFYGYTF; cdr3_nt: TGCAGCGCACTGAGGGGGACAGGGGGCTTCTATGGCTACACCTTC
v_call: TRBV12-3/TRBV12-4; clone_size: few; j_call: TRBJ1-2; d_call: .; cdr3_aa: CASSKRRNLGANYGYTF; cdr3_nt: TGTGCCAGCAGCAAAAGACGCAACCTGGGGGCGAACTATGGCTACACCTTC
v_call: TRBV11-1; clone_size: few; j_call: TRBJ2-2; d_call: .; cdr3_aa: CASSLTRLRDINTGELFF; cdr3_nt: TGTGCCAGCAGCTTAACGCGTCTGCGGGATATCAACACCGGGGAGCTGTTTTTT
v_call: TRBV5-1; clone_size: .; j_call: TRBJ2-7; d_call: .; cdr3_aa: CASSVWMSSYEQYF; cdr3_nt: TGCGCCAGCAGCGTGTGGATGAGCTCCTACGAGCAGTACTTC
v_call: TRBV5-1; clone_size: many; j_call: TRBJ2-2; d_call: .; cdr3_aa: CASSFGGTGELFF; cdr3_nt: TGCGCCAGCAGCTTCGGGGGCACCGGGGAGCTGTTTTTT
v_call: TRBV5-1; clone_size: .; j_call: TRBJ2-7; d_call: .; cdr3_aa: CASSPPGLGPSYEQYF; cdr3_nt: TGCGCCAGCAGCCCACCGGGACTGGGACCTTCCTACGAGCAGTACTTC
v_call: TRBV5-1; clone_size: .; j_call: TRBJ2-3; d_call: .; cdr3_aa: CASSLGGATDTQYF; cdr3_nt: TGCGCCAGCAGCTTGGGCGGCGCCACAGATACGCAGTATTTT
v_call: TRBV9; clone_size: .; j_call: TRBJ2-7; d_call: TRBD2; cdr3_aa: CASSIYSGSVLFTEQYF; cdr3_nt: TGTGCCAGCAGCATTTACAGCGGGAGCGTACTATTTACCGAGCAGTACTTC
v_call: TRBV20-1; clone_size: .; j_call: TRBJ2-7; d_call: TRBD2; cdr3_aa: CSARPGTSRYEQYF; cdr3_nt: TGCAGTGCTAGACCCGGGACTAGCCGCTACGAGCAGTACTTC
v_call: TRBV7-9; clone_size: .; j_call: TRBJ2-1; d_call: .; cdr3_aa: CASSSPSSSYNEQFF; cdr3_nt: TGTGCCAGCAGCTCCCCCTCAAGCTCCTACAATGAGCAGTTCTTC
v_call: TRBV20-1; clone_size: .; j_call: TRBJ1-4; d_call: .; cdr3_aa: CSARVRTSNEKLFF; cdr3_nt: TGCAGTGCTAGAGTCCGGACGTCTAATGAAAAACTGTTTTTT
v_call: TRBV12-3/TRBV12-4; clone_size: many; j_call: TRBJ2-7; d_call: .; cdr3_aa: CASTQTGGNYEQYF; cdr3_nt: TGTGCCAGCACCCAAACAGGCGGGAACTACGAGCAGTACTTC
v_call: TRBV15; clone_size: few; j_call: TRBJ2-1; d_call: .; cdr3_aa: CATEDGKKMGGEQFF; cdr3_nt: TGTGCCACCGAGGACGGAAAAAAGATGGGAGGTGAGCAGTTCTTC
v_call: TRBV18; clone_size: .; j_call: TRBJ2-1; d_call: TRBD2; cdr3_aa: CASSPRTSGAEQFF; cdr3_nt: TGTGCCAGCTCACCCCGGACTAGCGGGGCGGAGCAGTTCTTC
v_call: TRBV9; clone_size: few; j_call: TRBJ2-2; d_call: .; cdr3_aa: CASSVAGTRYAGELFF; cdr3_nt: TGTGCCAGCAGCGTAGCCGGGACACGTTATGCCGGGGAGCTGTTTTTT
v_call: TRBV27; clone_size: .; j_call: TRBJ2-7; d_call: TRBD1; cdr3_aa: CASSQRDRDSYEQYF; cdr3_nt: TGTGCCAGCAGTCAACGGGACAGGGACTCCTACGAGCAGTACTTC
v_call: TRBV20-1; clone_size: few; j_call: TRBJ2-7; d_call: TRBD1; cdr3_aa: CSASPTGDAYEQYF; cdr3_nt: TGCAGTGCTAGCCCGACAGGGGACGCCTACGAGCAGTACTTC
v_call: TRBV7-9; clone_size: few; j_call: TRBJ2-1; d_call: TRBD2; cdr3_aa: CASSLTLAGGHNEQFF; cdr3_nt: TGTGCCAGCAGCTTAACCCTAGCGGGCGGGCACAATGAGCAGTTCTTC
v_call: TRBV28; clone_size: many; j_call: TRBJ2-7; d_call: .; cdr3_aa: CASLGWYEQYF; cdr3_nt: TGTGCCAGCTTAGGTTGGTACGAGCAGTACTTC
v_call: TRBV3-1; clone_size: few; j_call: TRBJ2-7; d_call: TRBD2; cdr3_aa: CASSQFLAGNSYEQYF; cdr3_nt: TGTGCCAGCAGCCAATTCCTAGCGGGAAATTCCTACGAGCAGTACTTC
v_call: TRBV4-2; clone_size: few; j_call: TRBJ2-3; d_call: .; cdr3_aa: CASSHHRGTDTQYF; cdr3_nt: TGTGCCAGCAGCCACCATAGGGGCACAGATACGCAGTATTTT
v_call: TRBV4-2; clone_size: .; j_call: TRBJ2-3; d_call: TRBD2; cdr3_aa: CASSQDGAGGLNTQYF; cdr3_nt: TGTGCCAGCAGCCAAGATGGAGCGGGAGGTCTGAATACGCAGTATTTT
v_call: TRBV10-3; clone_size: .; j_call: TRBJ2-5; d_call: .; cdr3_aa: CAISYYGQRVETQYF; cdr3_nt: TGTGCCATCAGCTACTACGGACAGAGGGTAGAGACCCAGTACTTC
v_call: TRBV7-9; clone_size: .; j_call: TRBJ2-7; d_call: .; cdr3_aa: CASSLGGAIEQYF; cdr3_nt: TGTGCCAGCAGCTTAGGGGGAGCTATCGAGCAGTACTTC
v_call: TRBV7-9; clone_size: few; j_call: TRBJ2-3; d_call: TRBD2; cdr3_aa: CASSVTSGSTDTQYF; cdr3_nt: TGTGCCAGCAGCGTAACTAGCGGGAGCACAGATACGCAGTATTTT
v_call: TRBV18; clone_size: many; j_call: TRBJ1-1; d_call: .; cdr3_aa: CASSPHGGGTEAFF; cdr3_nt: TGTGCCAGCTCACCCCATGGGGGGGGCACTGAAGCTTTCTTT
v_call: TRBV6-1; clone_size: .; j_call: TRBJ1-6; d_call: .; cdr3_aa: CASSAGLHNLPLHF; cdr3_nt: TGTGCCAGCAGTGCGGGCCTTCATAATTTACCCCTCCACTTT